What follows are 5 T cell receptor beta chains derived from one specimen sequenced in a study of PD-L1 blockade in urothelial cancer. Time point in this sample: pretreatment peripheral blood. Some clones are missing from TCRdb's copy, which holds only in-frame ones; the method was immunoSEQ multiplex PCR. The sample includes tens of thousands of clones, about 90% of them seen just once. This specimen consisted of PBMCs, obtained around atezolizumab (anti-PD-L1) treatment. Receptors were obtained from a man in his sixties with urothelial cancer.

The CDR3 DNA is TGTGCCAGCTCACCGGGAGACAATCCAAACACTGAAGCTTTCTTT. This translates into CASSPGDNPNTEAFF. The rearrangement links TRBV18 to TRBJ1-1; D is unresolved. The CDR3 covers 15 residues. Germline V lookup: CDR1 KGHSH, CDR2 LQKENI. V dropped 3 bases and J dropped 2 bases, with 13 bases sitting between them.

The chain carries TRBV7-3 and TRBJ2-3, with no clear D. The germline V gene has CDR1 SGHTA and CDR2 FQGTGA. Trimming took off 2 bases at V and 0 bases at J, with 6 bases between the two ends. CDR3 length: 14 amino acids. CDR3 sequence: CASSLPLSTDTQYF. CDR3 nucleotide sequence: TGTGCCAGCAGCTTACCCCTAAGCACAGATACGCAGTATTTT.

This chain connects TRBV30 to TRBJ1-2, with 8 bases aligning to TRBD1. The CDR3 has 13 residues. With V trimmed by 0 bases and J by 5 bases, 2 bases remained unmatched. Per the germline V gene, CDR1 is GTSNPN and CDR2 is SVGIG (reference sequence). The CDR3 loop reads CAWSVRTGYGYTF. CDR3 in DNA: TGTGCCTGGAGTGTACGGACAGGGTATGGCTACACCTTC.

This sequence joins TRBV29-1 and TRBJ2-1; 12 bases map to TRBD1. CDR1 SQVTM and CDR2 ANQGSEA come from the germline V gene. The CDR3 sequence is 16 residues long. Unmatched junction bases numbered 8, after V lost 0 bases and J lost 8 bases. The CDR3 protein is CSVEDRGTGGLDEQFF. CDR3 sequence (DNA): TGCAGCGTTGAAGATCGGGGGACAGGGGGCCTGGATGAGCAGTTCTTC.

This chain connects TRBV7-2 to TRBJ2-3, with D perhaps matching TRBD2 (6 bases). The CDR3 runs to 15 residues. The V end lost 5 bases, the J end lost 1 base, and 13 bases lay between the germline ends. Germline V gene sequence: CDR1 SGHTA, CDR2 FQGNSA. CDR3 DNA sequence: TGTGCCAGCAGCAAAGTTGCGGGGCGCACAGATACGCAGTATTTT. It specifies CASSKVAGRTDTQYF.